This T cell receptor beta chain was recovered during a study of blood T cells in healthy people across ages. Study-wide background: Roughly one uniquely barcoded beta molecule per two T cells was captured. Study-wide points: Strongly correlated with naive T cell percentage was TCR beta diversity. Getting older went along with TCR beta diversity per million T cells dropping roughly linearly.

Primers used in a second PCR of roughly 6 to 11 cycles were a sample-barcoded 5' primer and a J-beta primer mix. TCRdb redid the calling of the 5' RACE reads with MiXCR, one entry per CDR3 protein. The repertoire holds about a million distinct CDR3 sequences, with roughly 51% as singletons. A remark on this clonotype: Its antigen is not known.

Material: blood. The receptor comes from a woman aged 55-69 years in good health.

In nucleotides, the CDR3 is TGTGCCAGCAGGCCTGACCCGGGGAACTACGAGCAGTACTTC. Translated, it gives CASRPDPGNYEQYF. This chain connects TRBV6-2 or TRBV6-3 to TRBJ2-7, with D possibly matching TRBD2 (5 bases). Germline assignment: CDR1 MNHEY and CDR2 SVGEGT. The germline V and J ends were trimmed by 6 bases and 3 bases, with 15 bases remaining between them. CDR3 length equals 14 residues.